This TCR beta chain was identified during a study of blood T cell repertoires in COVID-19. Original methodology: The authors estimated nucleated cell counts from reference gene primer amplification. Produced via immunoSEQ multiplex PCR; TCRdb's table is partial and in-frame only. V, J and clone size reflect that table, while D and trimming were determined from the DNA. The sample carries more than 35,000 clones, 65% to 90% recorded once. Per germline, CDR1 GTSNPN and CDR2 SVGIG (reference sequence). Losses at the gene ends were 4 bases for V and 3 bases for J; bases not matched to a gene: 4. The CDR3 loop spans 14 amino acids.

This chain links TRBV30 with TRBJ1-4; TRBD1 matches at 8 bases. The receptor was isolated from a human donor in a cohort sampled during active COVID-19. The sample consisted of peripheral blood. Written as DNA, the CDR3 is TGTGCCTGGAATAAACAGGGGGCTAATGAAAAACTGTTTTTT. Translated: CAWNKQGANEKLFF.